These 16 T cell receptor beta chains were sequenced from one sample in a study of T cell repertoires in cytomegalovirus infection. For these TCRs, the target antigens are not known. TCRdb ran MiXCR on the reads and lists one entry per CDR3 protein. This sample carries 57,000 or so distinct CDR3 sequences, more than 25% of them seen once, and the ten largest clones take 55% to 75%. Material: PBMCs, sequenced either directly or after in vitro stimulation (not recorded which). Every receptor here comes from a human donor in good health (CMV status not recorded). Some clones in this sample may be carry-over from other donors' samples.

This clonotype was seen more than once but under ten times. The V gene is TRBV5-1, the J gene TRBJ2-7; possibly TRBD2 for D (6 bases). Trimming took off 6 bases at V and 0 bases at J, with 16 bases between the two ends. The CDR3 is 15 amino acids. From germline, CDR1 is SGHRS and CDR2 YFSETQ. The CDR3 DNA follows: TGCGCCAGCACTCCGGGGGAGCGCTACTCCTACGAGCAGTACTTC. Its protein product is CASTPGERYSYEQYF.

This chain connects TRBV2 to TRBJ1-1; D uncertain. The CDR3 contains 13 residues. Germline CDR1 reads SNHLY; CDR2 reads FYNNEI. V was clipped by 8 bases and J by 6 bases, with 16 bases between them. CDR3 region: CASRVDINSEAFF. The CDR3 DNA sequence: TGTGCCAGCCGGGTAGACATAAACTCTGAAGCTTTCTTT.

This clonotype has just one count. The chain combines TRBV20-1 with TRBJ2-5; 7 bases fit TRBD1. The germline V gene encodes CDR1 DFQATT and CDR2 SNEGSKA (reference sequence). This CDR3 has 13 amino acids. J gave up 3 bases and V 6 bases, and 7 bases lay outside the gene matches. In DNA form, the CDR3 reads TGCAGTGCACCTCCAGGGGGAAAAGAGACCCAGTACTTC. Translated: CSAPPGGKETQYF.

Comments on this clonotype: One junction end does not reproduce the germline sequence, and a read error may be involved. The chain recombines TRBV7-9 with TRBJ1-2; 8 bases align to TRBD1. This CDR3 is built from 14 residues. CDR1 is SEHNR and CDR2 is FQNEAQ in the germline V gene (reference sequence). The CDR3 region has the DNA TGTGCCAGCAGCCAACGACCAGGGGGCGCCCCGGGGTTTTTC. Translating it yields CASSQRPGGAPGFF.

Only a few counts were recorded for this clonotype. The genes are TRBV14 and TRBJ2-5; 9 bases line up with TRBD2. CDR1 and CDR2 from the germline V gene are SGHDN and FVKESK. This CDR3 is built from 16 residues. With V trimmed by 0 bases and J by 3 bases, 5 bases remained unmatched. As DNA, the CDR3 is TGTGCCAGCAGCCAAGATTTTAGGACTAGCGAAGAGACCCAGTACTTC. As protein: CASSQDFRTSEETQYF.

V usage is TRBV27 and J usage is TRBJ2-3; possible D gene TRBD2, 6 bases. Trimming stripped 3 bases from V and 3 bases from J, with 13 bases between. This CDR3 is built from 15 residues. Per the germline V gene, CDR1 is MNHEY and CDR2 is SMNVEV (reference sequence). The CDR3: CASSLGPAGTDTQYF. The CDR3 bases are TGTGCCAGCAGTTTGGGACCCGCGGGGACAGATACGCAGTATTTT.

The CDR3 loop reads CSAMGGNQPQHF. For the CDR3, the DNA is TGCAGTGCTATGGGGGGAAATCAGCCCCAGCATTTT. The rearrangement uses TRBV20-1 and TRBJ1-5; possibly TRBD1 for D (5 bases). CDR1 and CDR2 from the germline V gene are DFQATT and SNEGSKA (reference sequence). The CDR3 length is 12 residues. Trimming removed 4 bases at V and 4 bases at J, with 8 bases between.

CDR3 nucleotide sequence: TGTGCCAGCAGTGAAATCGGCAGCCTCTATGGCTACACCTTC. Residues: CASSEIGSLYGYTF. The J gene is TRBJ1-2, the V gene TRBV2; no clear D. The CDR3 runs to 14 residues. From germline, CDR1 is SNHLY and CDR2 FYNNEI. Trimming pared 2 bases from V and 4 bases from J, leaving 11 bases between.

This chain connects TRBV6-1 to TRBJ1-2; tentatively, D is TRBD1 (6 bases). This CDR3 contains 13 residues. Germline values: CDR1 MNHNS, CDR2 SASEGT. V lost 6 bases and J lost 3, with 11 bases in between. In DNA form, the CDR3 reads TGTGCCAGCAGACTCAGGGGAGACTATGGCTACACCTTC. It yields the protein CASRLRGDYGYTF.

V usage is TRBV5-4 and J usage is TRBJ2-3, with 13 bases identical to TRBD2. Germline V CDR1 and CDR2: SGHNT, YYREEE (reference sequence). The V gene end was trimmed by 4 bases and the J gene end by 2 bases; junction bases not matched to a gene: 4. The CDR3 covers 16 residues. This CDR3 reads CASSVTSGGPTDTQYF. CDR3 DNA sequence: TGTGCCAGCAGCGTGACTAGCGGGGGGCCCACAGATACGCAGTATTTT.

J is TRBJ2-1 and V is TRBV20-1; 8 nucleotides align to TRBD2. Germline CDR1 is DFQATT and CDR2 is SNEGSKA (reference sequence). The V segment lost 5 bases and the J segment 6 bases; nucleotides outside the gene matches: 9. The CDR3 runs 14 residues. CDR3 in DNA: TGCAGTGCTCCCCCAGCGGGAGATGGCAATGAGCAGTTCTTC. Its protein product is CSAPPAGDGNEQFF.

About this clonotype itself: A read error may produce the germline difference seen at one junction end. The rearrangement links TRBV6-2 or TRBV6-3 to TRBJ2-1; 7 bases align to TRBD2. This CDR3 is built from 13 residues. Per the germline V gene, CDR1 is MNHEY and CDR2 is SVGEGT. The CDR3 loop is CARSFGGYNEQFF. CDR3 nucleotides: TGTGCCAGGAGTTTCGGGGGGTACAATGAGCAGTTCTTC.

The CDR3 nucleotides read TGTGCCAGCAGCTGGGGGACAAACGAAGAGACCCAGTACTTC. This encodes CASSWGTNEETQYF. This rearrangement joins TRBV7-6 to TRBJ2-5; D possibly corresponds to TRBD1 (6 bases). Trimming pared 4 bases from V and 3 bases from J, leaving 12 bases between. The CDR3 runs 14 residues. Germline V gene sequence: CDR1 SGHVS, CDR2 FNYEAQ.

This clonotype was seen only a few times. The chain recombines TRBV6-5 with TRBJ1-6; D unresolved. The CDR3 is 18 residues long. Germline values: CDR1 MNHEY, CDR2 SVGAGI. Trimming cost V 2 bases and J 12 bases, with 26 bases left between them. The CDR3 nucleotides are TGTGCCAGCAGTTACATAAGAATCGGAGCGTTGGTAATTTTACCCCTCCACTTT. It translates to CASSYIRIGALVILPLHF.

This clonotype was found a few times. This CDR3 is CATSRDHLSTGWSGEPTNEKLFF. Here the CDR3 DNA reads TGTGCCACCAGCAGAGATCATTTATCGACAGGGTGGAGTGGAGAACCAACTAATGAAAAACTGTTTTTT. The J gene is TRBJ1-4, the V gene TRBV15, with TRBD1 matching 7 bases. Germline CDR1 LNHNV, CDR2 YYDKDF (reference sequence). There are 23 residues in the CDR3. The ends lost 0 bases at V and 0 bases at J; junction bases unmatched: 22.

The chain combines TRBV4-1 with TRBJ2-1, with D possibly called TRBD1 or TRBD2 (5 bases each). The CDR3 is 14 amino acids. Per the germline V gene, CDR1 is MGHRA and CDR2 is YSYEKL. V lost 3 bases and J 10 bases, leaving 16 bases between the germline ends. The CDR3 bases are TGCGCCAGCAGCCATCCCTTGGGGGACGGGGAGCAGTTCTTC. Translation gives CASSHPLGDGEQFF.